In its sample, the clone carrying this TCR beta chain was seen a few times. V gave up 3 bases and J gave up 7 bases; unmatched junction bases: 16. Germline V gene data show CDR1 as LNHDA and CDR2 as SQIVND (reference sequence). CDR3 length equals 18 residues. This entry is derived from a study of blood T cell repertoires in COVID-19. Across the study: Samples came from the United States, Italy and Spain, spanning acute and convalescent COVID-19.

Some clones are missing from TCRdb's copy, which holds only in-frame ones; the method was immunoSEQ multiplex PCR. Found here are approximately 200,000 clones, 70% to 90% of them singletons; the top ten hold around 7.4%. The sequence was obtained from a woman aged 40-49 years with acute COVID-19. This chain connects TRBV19 to TRBJ2-1; 9 bases are shared with TRBD2. The sample comprised PBMCs or T cells enriched from blood (not recorded which). CDR3 nucleotide sequence: TGTGCCAGTAGTATTTGGAGGCTAGCGGGGAACACTTGGAATGAGCAGTTCTTC. Protein: CASSIWRLAGNTWNEQFF.